This TCR beta chain emerged from a study of cytomegalovirus exposure and HLA in healthy donors (dated by TCRdb to about 2017). About the full investigation: An earlier analysis of some 550 of the donors reported about 290 Gb of sequence data and around 110 million unique TCR beta sequences from 150 million to 200 million T cells. The study aimed to test whether signatures of past pathogen exposure could be identified by cataloging public T cell receptors. Typing coverage differed by locus: A, B, C, DRB1 and DQB1 were typed in about 629-640 donors, DQA1 in about 500, DPA1 in some 570, and DPB1 in approximately 450. Rather than using new phenotypic data, the later analysis identified candidate immune exposures from TCR beta sequences and from how often those sequences occurred across donors. A later genetic analysis took genome-wide SNP genotypes for about three fifths of the roughly 700 donors and used that subset as a discovery cohort. Using immunosequencing, the study profiled T cell repertoires from approximately 700 subjects and related those repertoires to cytomegalovirus serostatus. Of the roughly 400 genotyped donors, 81% were placed in the genetic ancestry cluster associated with self-reported Caucasian donors. An early release that covered approximately 600 HLA-typed donors contained approximately 290 gigabases of sequencing data and tens of millions of unique TCR sequences. A later analysis re-examined previously published TCR beta repertoires from around 670 donors and added high-resolution HLA genotyping to investigate patterns of TCR occurrence. In addition to the first cohort of approximately 670 subjects, a separate validation cohort of some 120 different subjects was used. Both class I and class II loci were covered by HLA typing, at four-digit resolution. Roughly 5 DR-DQ haplotypes were handled as single units for association and clustering, since linkage in the cohort was strong. Donor age, sex, ethnicity and CMV serostatus were compiled together with the repertoire data. All discovery cohort repertoires had been generated on a single sequencing platform. To predict cytomegalovirus infection status, the study combined high-throughput TCR immunosequencing, statistical association of individual TCRs with disease status, and machine learning. To decide whether each TCR beta V gene segment behaved as functional or pseudogenic, an earlier analysis of some 600 of the donors relied on high-throughput TCR beta sequencing. On average, over 200,000 unique TCR beta nucleotide sequences were sequenced per donor among some 430 genotyped donors of the cohort, with 15% to 20% of those sequences being non-productive. General study outcomes and caveats: When HLA alleles, especially DR and DQ, strongly co-occurred, TCR associations were difficult to assign to individual alleles. The 87-base-pair reads could not distinguish some IMGT-functional V segments, including TRBV6-2 and TRBV6-3, so those segments were excluded. Three of the identified cytomegalovirus-associated TCR beta chains were confirmed in vitro to be specific for cytomegalovirus antigens. The only immune exposure information available for the cohort was CMV serostatus. The presence/absence analyses assumed that sequencing depth was roughly uniform across donors, and that assumption may not be true. Most TCR sequences were observed very rarely across donors, whereas some public TCRs were present in many individuals. An association between a missense DCLRE1C variant and V-gene and J-gene trimming of TCR beta chains was found in a later genetic analysis and replicated in an independent cohort. In a later analysis, most CMV-associated TCR beta chains were found to appear HLA-restricted, with HLA associations seemingly driven largely by CMV exposure. HLA typing was unavailable for some donors at each locus, so association tests used only the typed subset. In a later analysis, several top co-occurrence clusters were reported to appear linked to parvovirus B19, influenza, CMV and Epstein-Barr virus. Correlated functional status among segregating V segments might be attributable to linkage disequilibrium, but an unknown experimental factor could not be ruled out. According to a later genetic analysis, donors in an Asian-associated ancestry cluster had fewer N-insertions in productive TCRs than the approximately 670-donor mean. The authors suggested that the approach could potentially be generalized to other disease states and immunological phenotypes. In a later analysis, TCR association rates were found to vary across HLA loci, with the most associated TCRs seen for DRB1 alleles and the fewest for HLA-C alleles. At a false discovery rate of 0.05, a later analysis linked 16,000 or so TCR beta sequences to specific HLA alleles. Because counts were too low, around 17 rarely observed V segments, including chromosome 9 orphons, were left out of the earlier analysis of roughly 600 of the donors. A later analysis found that HLA-associated TCR beta chains were more clonally expanded and had lower generation probabilities than equally common non-associated chains. The classifier was reported to diagnose cytomegalovirus status with high specificity and sensitivity in both the original cohort and the validation cohort. This cohort had only TCR beta chains sequenced, and the lack of alpha or paired-chain data limited which features could be detected. Broadly in line with IMGT annotations, most TCR beta V segments showed up in productive rearrangements about 87% or about 30% of the time in an earlier analysis of several hundred of the donors. A group of highly shared sequence variants was considered likely to be a technical artifact of the sequencing pipeline. A further reported finding was that TCR beta sequences accurately predicted the HLA-A and HLA-B alleles for most subjects in the first cohort. In the study, some 180 TCR beta chains were listed as associated with cytomegalovirus.

The library was made by the immunoSEQ multiplex PCR assay. For the multiplex PCR, a mixture combining 60 forward primers for TCR Vbeta segments and 13 reverse primers for TCR Jbeta segments was used. A multiplex PCR assay on genomic DNA amplified the CDR3 region of rearranged TCR beta genes. Amplified TCR beta libraries were sequenced as 87-base-pair reads on the Illumina HiSeq System. As for the authors' bioinformatics: In a later analysis, around 80 million unique TCR beta chains were counted across the 500 to 850 repertoires, and approximately 11 million of these chains were shared by at least two donors. A nearest-neighbor algorithm error-corrected the raw reads and collapsed the reads into unique sequences, merging closely related sequences to remove PCR and sequencing errors. Alignment of CDR3 sequences to IMGT reference sequences was used to assign V, D and J gene segments. Each retained sequence needed at least a six-nucleotide match to both a V gene segment and a J gene segment. A rearrangement counted as productive if the CDR3 had no stop codons and remained in frame with V and J, and every other rearrangement counted as non-productive. CDR3 was defined by IMGT convention, running from the second conserved V-encoded cysteine to the conserved J-encoded phenylalanine. Sequences without an unambiguous match to a single V gene segment were excluded from the earlier analysis of a few hundred of the donors. In an earlier analysis of several hundred of the donors, V segments were called functional above 56.7% productive rearrangements and were called segregating when the between-donor standard deviation exceeded 5%. A statistical classification framework was developed to diagnose cytomegalovirus status using the catalog of TCR beta chain sequences. V and J gene assignment, in a later analysis, came from comparing TCR nucleotide sequences with IMGT/GENE-DB human TR gene sequences. A later analysis assigned CDR3 sequences and most-parsimonious VDJ recombination scenarios with the TCRdist pipeline. In a later analysis, every TCR beta chain was defined by the combination of its CDR3 amino acid sequence and its V-gene family, and reads without a unique V-gene family were dropped. To address suspected cross-contamination and a sequencing artifact, a later analysis removed a few hundred highly shared, low-generation-probability nucleotide sequences. For each public chain, a later analysis derived a clonal expansion index from normalized ranks of inferred template counts within each repertoire. In a later analysis, generation probabilities were computed with a VDJ recombination model fitted to out-of-frame rearrangements, and the resulting probabilities were checked against IGoR. A later analysis scored TCR-TCR, TCR-HLA and TCR-CMV co-occurrence with hypergeometric tests, applying a repertoire-size bias correction to TCR pairs. To estimate false discovery rates, a later analysis permuted the HLA or CMV assignments 20 times. In a later analysis, co-occurring TCRs were grouped with DBSCAN, and TCRdist sequence similarity was added when clustering was performed within HLA-allele-positive subsets. Repertoires with fewer than 30,000 or more than 120,000 public chains, plus five repertoires with anomalous nucleotide sharing, were excluded from co-occurrence clustering. TCRdb provides this immuneACCESS table in a form limited to in-frame rearrangements. Some clones are lacking; in checked studies, under half of them reflect an unresolved V gene, and why the rest are absent is not known. The V and J calls and the clone size are those of that table, but D and trimming were determined from the DNA. Counted in this sample were around 190,000 clones; roughly three quarters of them appeared once. The ten largest clones capture about 1.4% of the sample.

The cohort was made up of roughly 670 healthy bone marrow donors. All cohort members were sampled while nominally healthy, although unrecorded immune exposures were likely present. The donor tested CMV seronegative, placing the donor among the 350 or so seronegative members of the cohort. Each donor provided a peripheral blood sample, and peripheral blood mononuclear cells were used for TCR beta sequencing. Genomic DNA was extracted from the blood cell samples with the Qiagen DNeasy Blood Extraction Kit. The germline V gene sets CDR1 to SGHVS and CDR2 to FNYEAQ. Including cysteine and phenylalanine, the CDR3 has 20 amino acids. The DNA shown is the 60-base CDR3, in frame from base 1. V sheds 0 bases and J sheds 1 base, leaving 22 bases between their ends. As concerns this clone: Its recognized antigen is unknown. Nothing much larger sits one base from this clone, and base qualities are not available.

The chain links TRBV7-6 with TRBJ1-3; TRBD1 might be the D gene, on 6 matching bases. This TCR came from a woman aged 50 to 60 in good health and CMV-seronegative. The sequenced sample consisted of PBMCs. The CDR3 protein: CASSLAPTLPRGASGNTIYF. The DNA sequence is as follows: TGTGCCAGCAGCTTAGCGCCGACCCTACCCCGGGGGGCGTCTGGAAACACCATATATTTT.